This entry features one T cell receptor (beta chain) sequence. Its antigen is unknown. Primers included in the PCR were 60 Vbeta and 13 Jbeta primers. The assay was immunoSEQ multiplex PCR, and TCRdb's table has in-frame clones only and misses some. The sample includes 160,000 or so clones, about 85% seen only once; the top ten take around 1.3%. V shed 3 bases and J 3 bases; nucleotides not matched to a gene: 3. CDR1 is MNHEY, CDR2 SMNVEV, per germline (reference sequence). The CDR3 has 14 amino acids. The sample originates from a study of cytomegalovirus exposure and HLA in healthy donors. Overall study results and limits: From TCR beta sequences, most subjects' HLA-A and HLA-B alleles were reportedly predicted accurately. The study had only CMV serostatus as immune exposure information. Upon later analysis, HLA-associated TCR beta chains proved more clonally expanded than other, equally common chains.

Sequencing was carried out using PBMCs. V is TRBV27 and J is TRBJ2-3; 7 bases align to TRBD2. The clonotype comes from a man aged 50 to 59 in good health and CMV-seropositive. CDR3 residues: CASSFREGTDTQYF. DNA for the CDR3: TGTGCCAGCAGTTTCAGGGAGGGGACAGATACGCAGTATTTT.